These 18 T cell receptor beta chains were sequenced from one sample in a study of regulatory T cells in long-lasting Graves disease. As to time point: newly diagnosed GD, antithyroid drugs for less than 3 months. Extracted PBMC RNA gave rise to the TCR library. HTBI primers from iRepertoire and Arm-PCR of CDR3 regions yielded the TCR beta libraries. TCRdb redid the calling of the multiplex PCR reads with MiXCR, one entry per CDR3 protein. The sample gives about 360,000 distinct CDR3 sequences, around 15% of which show up once; 20% to 25% is in the top ten. These same records also appear under a second study, on T cells in Graves' hyperthyroidism and ophthalmopathy.

The material was peripheral blood mononuclear cells (PBMCs), obtained at new diagnosis, from a patient treated with antithyroid drugs. These receptors all stem from a woman between 18 and 29 years old with Graves disease.

This clonotype was counted at least ten times. The rearrangement uses TRBV7-9 and TRBJ2-1; D not resolved. The CDR3 has 16 residues. Germline V lookup: CDR1 SEHNR, CDR2 FQNEAQ (reference sequence). Trimming shortened V by 2 bases and J by 0 bases, and 11 bases separated the two germline ends. The DNA of the CDR3 is TGTGCCAGCAGCTTAATTCGGCCTAGCTCCTACAATGAGCAGTTCTTC. As protein: CASSLIRPSSYNEQFF.

In this sample, this clonotype turned up a few times. Germline and junction disagree at one end, which may indicate a read error. The chain recombines TRBV7-7 with TRBJ2-1; D is unresolved. Germline V gene data show CDR1 as SSHAT and CDR2 as FNYEAQ (reference sequence). The CDR3 length is 13 residues. The CDR3 protein is CASSLEGRNEQFF. The CDR3 DNA reads TGTGCTAGCAGCTTAGAAGGACGGAATGAGCAGTTCTTC.

CDR3 in amino acids: CATQGWGDEKLFF. CDR3 sequence (DNA): TGTGCCACCCAAGGGTGGGGAGATGAAAAACTGTTTTTT. The chain has TRBV10-3 and TRBJ1-4; the D is unclear. The CDR3 is 13 residues long. Per germline, CDR1 ENHRY and CDR2 SYGVKD. Trimming took off 10 bases at V and 6 bases at J, with 15 bases between the two ends.

This rearrangement joins TRBV20-1 to TRBJ1-6, with D unresolved. From germline, CDR1 is DFQATT and CDR2 SNEGSKA (reference sequence). This CDR3 spans 13 amino acids. Trimming cost V 3 bases and J 1 base, with 4 bases left between them. The CDR3: CSARKSYNSPLHF. The CDR3 bases are TGCAGTGCTAGGAAGTCCTATAATTCACCCCTCCACTTT.

The gene calls are TRBV27 and TRBJ2-1, with 9 bases that match TRBD1. The CDR3 is 15 amino acids. Germline values: CDR1 MNHEY, CDR2 SMNVEV (reference sequence). The J segment lost 9 bases and the V segment lost 2 bases, leaving 8 bases of the junction unmatched. CDR3 nucleotides: TGTGCCAGCAGTTTAAGACAGGGGGTGAAATTTGAGCAGTTCTTC. It codes for CASSLRQGVKFEQFF.

This clonotype was counted ten times or more. The chain employs TRBV7-9 and TRBJ2-5; a possible D gene is TRBD2 (5 bases). The germline CDR1 and CDR2 sequences are SEHNR and FQNEAQ (reference sequence). V lost 5 bases to trimming and J lost 2 bases, with 12 bases between them. The CDR3 loop spans 14 amino acids. The CDR3 protein is CASSPQREQETQYF. CDR3 DNA: TGTGCCAGCAGCCCACAGAGGGAGCAAGAGACCCAGTACTTC.

Only a few counts were recorded for this clonotype. The chain couples TRBV20-1 to TRBJ2-7, with 9 bases fitting TRBD1. V was pared by 0 bases and J by 2 bases, with 23 bases of the junction left unmatched. CDR3 length: 21 residues. The germline V gene has CDR1 DFQATT and CDR2 SNEGSKA (reference sequence). CDR3 amino acids: CSAREAQGALPWMPETYEQYF. The CDR3 DNA sequence: TGCAGTGCTAGAGAGGCACAGGGGGCGCTTCCATGGATGCCCGAGACCTACGAGCAGTACTTC.

This clonotype was observed many times. The chain links TRBV27 to TRBJ2-3, with a tentative D call TRBD2 (5 bases). The CDR3 has 14 residues. CDR1 MNHEY and CDR2 SMNVEV come from the germline V gene (reference sequence). Deletions cut 7 bases from V and 0 bases from J, with 11 bases between. DNA for the CDR3: TGTGCCAGCACCCGGAGGCTTAGCACAGATACGCAGTATTTT. Its protein is CASTRRLSTDTQYF.

This clonotype has a count of ten or more. The V and J genes are TRBV20-1 and TRBJ2-3; D gene ambiguous. Deletions cut 1 base from V and 3 bases from J, with 14 bases between. The CDR3 length is 15 residues. Looked up from germline, CDR1 is DFQATT and CDR2 is SNEGSKA (reference sequence). CDR3 loop: CSARVASITTDTQYF. CDR3 sequence (DNA): TGCAGTGCTAGAGTTGCCTCCATAACTACAGATACGCAGTATTTT.

The chain joins TRBV9 to TRBJ1-2; tentative D call: TRBD1 (6 bases). V lost 4 bases and J 8 bases, leaving 21 bases between the germline ends. The CDR3 is 15 amino acids. The germline CDR1 and CDR2 sequences are SGDLS and YYNGEE. The chain's CDR3 is CASSLQGDATGGYTF. The CDR3 region has the DNA TGTGCCAGCAGCTTACAGGGAGACGCGACTGGGGGCTACACCTTC. Full variable domain (rest looked up from reference TRBV9 and TRBJ1-2): DSGVTQTPKHLITATGQRVTLRCSPRSGDLSVYWYQQSLDQGLQFLIQYYNGEERAKGNILERFSAQQFPDLHSELNLSSLELGDSALYFCASSLQGDATGGYTFGSGTRLTVV.

V is TRBV6-2 or TRBV6-3 and J is TRBJ2-3; D possibly uses TRBD1 or TRBD2 (5 bases each). Trimming took off 6 bases at V and 1 base at J, with 14 bases between the two ends. The length of the CDR3 is 15 residues. CDR1 and CDR2 from the germline V gene are MNHEY and SVGEGT. DNA for the CDR3: TGTGCCAGCAGATTCTCGGGACCACGCACAGATACGCAGTATTTT. Its translation: CASRFSGPRTDTQYF.

This clonotype was recorded at least ten times. This rearrangement joins TRBV6-2 or TRBV6-3 to TRBJ2-5; perhaps TRBD1 as D (5 bases). In germline, CDR1 is MNHEY, CDR2 SVGEGT. Trimming took off 5 bases at V and 4 bases at J, with 38 bases between the two ends. This CDR3 has 22 amino acids. The CDR3 region is CASSGRLTELAQNFPPRETQYF. In nucleotides, the CDR3 is TGTGCCAGCAGTGGCCGCTTGACAGAATTGGCCCAAAACTTCCCCCCTAGAGAGACCCAGTACTTC.

The table lists this clonotype with many counts. This chain uses TRBV28 with TRBJ1-2; D gene uncertain. Germline loops: CDR1 MDHEN, CDR2 SYDVKM. CDR3 length equals 14 residues. V shed 2 bases and J shed 2 bases, with 9 bases lying between them. DNA for the CDR3: TGTGCCAGCAGTTTACTTCGTTCAAACTATGGCTACACCTTC. Amino acid sequence: CASSLLRSNYGYTF.

This chain connects TRBV11-1 to TRBJ1-4; 7 bases line up with TRBD1. V shed 5 bases, J shed 7 bases, and the junction held 13 bases outside the gene matches. The germline V gene has CDR1 SGHAT and CDR2 FQDESV (reference sequence). The CDR3 length is 16 residues. The CDR3 reads CASSAQPTGAGEKLFF. The CDR3 DNA sequence: TGTGCCAGCAGCGCCCAGCCCACAGGGGCAGGTGAAAAACTGTTTTTT.

This clonotype was seen just once. The chain employs TRBV11-3 and TRBJ1-1; the D gene is possibly TRBD1 (5 bases). This CDR3 region has 13 residues. Germline V gives CDR1 SGHNT, CDR2 YENEEA. The V end was cut by 5 bases, the J end by 5 bases, with 12 bases between. For the CDR3, the DNA is TGTGCCAGCAGCGAAGGGGATGCAACTGAAGCTTTCTTT. It yields the protein CASSEGDATEAFF.

About this clonotype: A much larger clonotype is one base distant, so this may be a read error. The chain uses TRBV6-1 and TRBJ2-7, with TRBD1 matching over 10 bases. Per germline, CDR1 MNHNS and CDR2 SASEGT. With 8 bases clipped from V and 9 bases from J, the junction kept 19 bases outside the gene matches. The CDR3 is 16 residues long. The CDR3 DNA sequence: TGTGCCAGCTCTCTGGCCTCCGGGACAGGGGTGGGAGGGCAGTACTTC. The encoded protein is CASSLASGTGVGGQYF.

The table lists this clonotype with a few counts. J is TRBJ1-6 and V is TRBV4-1, with TRBD1 identical over 7 bases. The germline V gene encodes CDR1 MGHRA and CDR2 YSYEKL. The CDR3 sequence is 14 residues long. J was trimmed by 8 bases and V by 0 bases; bases with no gene match: 1. In DNA, the CDR3 is TGCGCCAGCAGCCAAGAGACAGGGTATTCACCCCTCCACTTT. Amino acid sequence: CASSQETGYSPLHF.

This clonotype was seen a few times. The rearrangement joins TRBV9 to TRBJ1-2; D gene uncertain. Germline assignment: CDR1 SGDLS and CDR2 YYNGEE. The CDR3 has 12 residues. The ends were cut back, 4 bases at V and 7 bases at J, with 11 bases in the middle. The CDR3 protein is CASSTLAPGYTF. The CDR3 bases are TGTGCCAGCAGCACCCTGGCTCCTGGCTACACCTTC.